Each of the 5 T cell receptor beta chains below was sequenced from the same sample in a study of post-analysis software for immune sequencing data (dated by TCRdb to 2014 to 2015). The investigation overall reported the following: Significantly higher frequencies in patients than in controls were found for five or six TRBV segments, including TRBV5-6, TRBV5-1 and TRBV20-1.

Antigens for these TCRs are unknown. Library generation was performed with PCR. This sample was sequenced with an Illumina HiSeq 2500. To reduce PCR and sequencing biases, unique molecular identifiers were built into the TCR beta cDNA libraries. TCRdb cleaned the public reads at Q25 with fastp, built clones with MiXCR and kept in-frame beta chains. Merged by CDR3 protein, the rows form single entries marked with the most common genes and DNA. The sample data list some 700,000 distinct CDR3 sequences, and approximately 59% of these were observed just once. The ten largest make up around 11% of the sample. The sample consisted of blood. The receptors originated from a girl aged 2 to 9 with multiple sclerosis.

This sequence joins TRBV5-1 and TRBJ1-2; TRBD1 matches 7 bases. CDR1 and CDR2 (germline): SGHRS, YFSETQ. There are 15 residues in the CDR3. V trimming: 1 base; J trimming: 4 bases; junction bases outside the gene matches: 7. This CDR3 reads CASSLNTQGTYGYTF. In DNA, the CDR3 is TGCGCCAGCAGCTTGAACACACAGGGGACCTATGGCTACACCTTC.

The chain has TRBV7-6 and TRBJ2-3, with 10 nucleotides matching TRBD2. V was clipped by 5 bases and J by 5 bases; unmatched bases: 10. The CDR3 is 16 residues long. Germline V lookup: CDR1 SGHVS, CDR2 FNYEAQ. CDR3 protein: CASSLRTSGAGDTQYF. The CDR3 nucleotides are TGTGCCAGCAGCCTTCGAACTAGCGGGGCCGGAGATACGCAGTATTTT. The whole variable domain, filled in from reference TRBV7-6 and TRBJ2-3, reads GAGVSQSPRYKVTKRGQDVALRCDPISGHVSLYWYRQALGQGPEFLTYFNYEAQQDKSGLPNDRFSAERPEGSISTLTIQRTEQRDSAMYRCASSLRTSGAGDTQYFGPGTRLTVL.

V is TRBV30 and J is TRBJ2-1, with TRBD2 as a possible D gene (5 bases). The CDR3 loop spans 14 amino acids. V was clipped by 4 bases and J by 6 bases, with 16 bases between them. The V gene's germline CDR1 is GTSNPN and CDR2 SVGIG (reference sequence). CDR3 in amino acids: CAWTSRTLGNEQFF. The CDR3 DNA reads TGTGCCTGGACTAGTCGGACTCTGGGCAATGAGCAGTTCTTC.

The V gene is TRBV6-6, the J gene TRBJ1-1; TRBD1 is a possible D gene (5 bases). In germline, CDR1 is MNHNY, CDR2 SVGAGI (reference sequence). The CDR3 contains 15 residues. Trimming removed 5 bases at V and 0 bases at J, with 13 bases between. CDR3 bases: TGTGCCAGCAGTGACCCGGGACTGGTGAACACTGAAGCTTTCTTT. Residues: CASSDPGLVNTEAFF.

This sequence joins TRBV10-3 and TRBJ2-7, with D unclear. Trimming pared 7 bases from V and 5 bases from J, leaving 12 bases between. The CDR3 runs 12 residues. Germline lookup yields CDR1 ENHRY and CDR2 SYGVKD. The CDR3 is CAIMARSDEQYF. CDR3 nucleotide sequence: TGTGCCATCATGGCGAGGTCCGACGAGCAGTACTTC.